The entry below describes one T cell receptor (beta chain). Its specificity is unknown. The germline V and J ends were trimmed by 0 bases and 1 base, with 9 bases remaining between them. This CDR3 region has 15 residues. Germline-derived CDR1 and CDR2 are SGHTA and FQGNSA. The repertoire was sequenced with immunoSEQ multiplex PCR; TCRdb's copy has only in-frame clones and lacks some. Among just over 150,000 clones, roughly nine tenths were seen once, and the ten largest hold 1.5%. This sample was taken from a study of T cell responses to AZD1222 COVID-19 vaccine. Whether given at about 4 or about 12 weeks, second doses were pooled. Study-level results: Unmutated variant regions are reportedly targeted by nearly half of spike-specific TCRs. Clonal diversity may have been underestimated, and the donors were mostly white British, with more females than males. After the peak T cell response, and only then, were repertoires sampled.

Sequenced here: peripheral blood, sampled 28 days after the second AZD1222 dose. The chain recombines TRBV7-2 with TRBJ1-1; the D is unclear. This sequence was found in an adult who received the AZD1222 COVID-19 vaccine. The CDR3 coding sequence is TGTGCCAGCAGCTTAGCCATGGGTCCGAACACTGAAGCTTTCTTT. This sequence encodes CASSLAMGPNTEAFF.